Following are 21 T cell receptor beta chains from one sample sequenced in a study of blood T cell repertoires in COVID-19. TCRdb's copy holds only in-frame clones and misses some; the assay was immunoSEQ multiplex PCR. The profile shows 24,000 or so clones, 70% to 90% of them singletons. The sample was peripheral blood. Receptors were obtained from a human donor with acute or convalescent COVID-19. The donor label of this sample is uncertain.

The chain links TRBV4-2 to TRBJ2-7; TRBD2 might be the D (7 bases). CDR3 length: 17 residues. V was clipped by 0 bases and J by 2 bases, with 17 bases between them. Germline lookup yields CDR1 LGHNA and CDR2 YNFKEQ. CDR3 protein: CASSQDGGGPRAYEQYF. In DNA, the CDR3 is TGTGCCAGCAGCCAAGATGGGGGGGGGCCACGGGCCTACGAGCAGTACTTC.

The V gene is TRBV4-3, the J gene TRBJ2-2; D possibly corresponds to TRBD1 (6 bases). Germline CDR1 and CDR2: LGHNA and YSLEER. The V and J ends lost 4 bases and 5 bases respectively, with 17 bases between them. This CDR3 comprises 16 residues. CDR3 bases: TGCGCCAGCAGCCCTAGTCTGGGGGCGCCGACCGGGGAGCTGTTTTTT. It translates to CASSPSLGAPTGELFF.

This chain connects TRBV25-1 to TRBJ2-2; the D gene is possibly TRBD2 (6 bases). The CDR3 loop spans 13 amino acids. Between the trimmed V and J ends, which lost 7 bases and 10 bases, there was a span of 16 bases. Germline V gene sequence: CDR1 MGHDK, CDR2 SYGVNS. The chain's CDR3 is CASTFYGREELFF. For the CDR3, the DNA is TGTGCCAGCACGTTCTACGGGAGAGAGGAGCTGTTTTTT.

The gene calls are TRBV4-2 and TRBJ1-2, with unresolved D. CDR1 is LGHNA and CDR2 is YNFKEQ in the germline V gene. CDR3 length: 14 amino acids. Trimming removed 0 bases at V and 2 bases at J, with 7 bases between. CDR3 sequence (DNA): TGTGCCAGCAGCCAAGATCTACAGAACTATGGCTACACCTTC. Protein sequence: CASSQDLQNYGYTF.

This chain joins TRBV6-5 and TRBJ2-3; tentatively, D is TRBD1 (6 bases). This CDR3 has 15 residues. CDR1 and CDR2 (germline): MNHEY, SVGAGI. V lost 11 bases and J lost 3, with 21 bases in between. The CDR3 spells CAVQGGMSSTDTQYF. CDR3 DNA: TGTGCCGTACAAGGGGGAATGAGTAGTACAGATACGCAGTATTTT.

This chain connects TRBV6-1 to TRBJ1-4; tentative D call: TRBD1 (5 bases). V lost 2 bases to trimming and J lost 1 base, with 8 bases between them. CDR3 length equals 15 residues. Germline V CDR1 and CDR2: MNHNS, SASEGT. CDR3 region: CASSELQGTNEKLFF. Here the CDR3 DNA reads TGTGCCAGCAGTGAACTGCAGGGAACTAATGAAAAACTGTTTTTT.

CDR3 protein: CASSTGKRYSGNTIYF. Written as DNA, the CDR3 is TGTGCCAGTAGTACAGGGAAACGATACTCTGGAAACACCATATATTTT. J is TRBJ1-3 and V is TRBV19; perhaps TRBD1 as D (5 bases). This CDR3 spans 16 amino acids. CDR1 LNHDA and CDR2 SQIVND come from the germline V gene (reference sequence). V was shortened by 4 bases and J by 0 bases, with 13 bases between the two germline ends.

The genes are TRBV9 and TRBJ2-3; tentative D call: TRBD2 (5 bases). The CDR3 consists of 13 residues. The V and J ends lost 0 bases and 5 bases respectively, with 7 bases between them. Germline-derived CDR1 and CDR2 are SGDLS and YYNGEE. The CDR3 DNA follows: TGTGCCAGCAGCGTAGACGGAGGAGATACGCAGTATTTT. Translated: CASSVDGGDTQYF. Combining the CDR3 with reference TRBV9 and TRBJ2-3 gives the whole variable domain DSGVTQTPKHLITATGQRVTLRCSPRSGDLSVYWYQQSLDQGLQFLIQYYNGEERAKGNILERFSAQQFPDLHSELNLSSLELGDSALYFCASSVDGGDTQYFGPGTRLTVL.

The V and J genes are TRBV19 and TRBJ2-3, with 7 bases lining up with TRBD2. From germline, CDR1 is LNHDA and CDR2 SQIVND (reference sequence). V was pared by 6 bases and J by 4 bases, with 7 bases of the junction left unmatched. This CDR3 comprises 14 residues. The CDR3: CASSPGGGADTQYF. Written as DNA, the CDR3 is TGTGCCAGTAGCCCGGGAGGTGGCGCAGATACGCAGTATTTT.

This clone was seen only a few times. The genes are TRBV3-1 (or the pseudogene TRBV3-2) and TRBJ2-5; 11 bases map to TRBD2. Trimming cost V 3 bases and J 5 bases; bases outside gene matches: 2. The CDR3 is made up of 14 amino acids. CDR1 LGHDT and CDR2 YNNKEL come from the germline V gene (reference sequence). The DNA for the CDR3 is TGTGCCAGCAGCCATAGCGGGAGGGGCGAGACCCAGTACTTC. Residues: CASSHSGRGETQYF.

Only one count was recorded for this clone. The genes are TRBV4-3 and TRBJ1-1; perhaps TRBD1 as D (6 bases). CDR1 LGHNA and CDR2 YSLEER come from the germline V gene. This CDR3 is built from 16 residues. Trimming removed 0 bases at V and 4 bases at J, with 15 bases between. In nucleotides, the CDR3 is TGCGCCAGCAGCCAAGATGGGGGGGGCAGGGGCACTGAAGCTTTCTTT. Translating gives CASSQDGGGRGTEAFF.

The chain links TRBV10-3 to TRBJ1-1; 12 bases are a match to TRBD1. The V and J ends lost 2 bases and 8 bases, in that order; junction bases with no gene match: 6. CDR1 and CDR2 (germline): ENHRY, SYGVKD. CDR3 length equals 15 residues. CDR3: CAISEGTGGPAEAFF. The CDR3 nucleotides read TGTGCCATCAGTGAGGGGACAGGGGGCCCAGCCGAAGCTTTCTTT.

V gene TRBV19 combines with J gene TRBJ2-2; 7 nucleotides match TRBD1. The length of the CDR3 is 16 residues. CDR1 and CDR2 from the germline V gene are LNHDA and SQIVND (reference sequence). Losses at the gene ends were 1 base for V and 7 bases for J; bases not matched to a gene: 9. The CDR3 region is CASSIANRGYNGELFF. The CDR3 DNA reads TGTGCCAGTAGTATAGCCAACAGGGGTTATAACGGGGAGCTGTTTTTT.

V gene TRBV7-8 combines with J gene TRBJ2-5; 7 nucleotides match TRBD1. This CDR3 is 17 amino acids long. Trimming removed 1 base from V and 5 bases from J; junction bases left unmatched: 13. Germline CDR1 and CDR2: SGHVS and FQNEAQ. The CDR3 sequence is CASSLEGARGGVETQYF. Here the CDR3 DNA reads TGTGCCAGCAGCTTAGAGGGGGCCCGTGGGGGCGTGGAGACCCAGTACTTC.

V gene TRBV15 combines with J gene TRBJ2-3; 8 nucleotides agree with TRBD1. Germline V gene lookup returns CDR1 LNHNV and CDR2 YYDKDF (reference sequence). V was pared by 5 bases and J by 3 bases, with 4 bases of the junction left unmatched. This CDR3 is built from 14 residues. DNA for the CDR3: TGTGCCACCAGCGCGGGACAGGTGACAGATACGCAGTATTTT. Translating gives CATSAGQVTDTQYF.

Here the CDR3 DNA reads TGTGCCAGCAGCTTAGTTGCCGGGGGAGACGAGCAGTACTTC. This gives the protein CASSLVAGGDEQYF. V gene TRBV7-2 combines with J gene TRBJ2-7; D perhaps matches TRBD2 (6 bases). V shed 1 base and J shed 5 bases, with 12 bases lying between them. CDR3 length: 14 residues. Germline CDR1 is SGHTA and CDR2 is FQGNSA.

The chain employs TRBV6-5 and TRBJ2-1, with 10 positions matching TRBD2. The germline gives CDR1 MNHEY, CDR2 SVGAGI. This CDR3 spans 14 amino acids. V gave up 6 bases and J gave up 4 bases; unmatched junction bases: 3. CDR3 coding DNA: TGTGCCAGCAGCAGCGGGGGGGATTACAATGAGCAGTTCTTC. Its translation is CASSSGGDYNEQFF.

V and J are TRBV5-6 and TRBJ2-7, with 8 bases identical to TRBD2. V dropped 2 bases and J dropped 2; count of bases not matched to a gene: 6. The CDR3 length is 15 residues. Germline V gene lookup returns CDR1 SGHDT and CDR2 YYEEEE. In DNA, the CDR3 is TGTGCCAGCAGCTTAGGGCGGGGGGCCGCCTACGAGCAGTACTTC. As protein: CASSLGRGAAYEQYF.

This chain joins TRBV7-2 and TRBJ2-4; 9 positions match TRBD2. CDR1 is SGHTA, CDR2 FQGNSA, per germline. V dropped 1 base and J dropped 6; count of bases not matched to a gene: 7. The CDR3 sequence is 16 residues long. Here the CDR3 reads CASSLEGGGGVNIQYF. CDR3 DNA sequence: TGTGCCAGCAGCTTAGAGGGCGGCGGGGGGGTAAACATTCAGTACTTC. Based on the CDR3 plus reference TRBV7-2 and TRBJ2-4, the full variable domain is GAGVSQSPSNKVTEKGKDVELRCDPISGHTALYWYRQSLGQGLEFLIYFQGNSAPDKSGLPSDRFSAERTGGSVSTLTIQRTQQEDSAVYLCASSLEGGGGVNIQYFGAGTRLSVL.

This chain connects TRBV27 to TRBJ2-1, with 14 bases aligning to TRBD2. Germline V gives CDR1 MNHEY, CDR2 SMNVEV (reference sequence). Losses at the gene ends were 3 bases for V and 0 bases for J; bases not matched to a gene: 7. This CDR3 comprises 19 residues. For the CDR3, the DNA is TGTGCCAGCAGTTTTCGAAGGACTAGCGGGAGGTACTCCTACAATGAGCAGTTCTTC. Residues: CASSFRRTSGRYSYNEQFF.

The genes are TRBV9 and TRBJ1-6; D is unresolved. CDR1 is SGDLS, CDR2 YYNGEE, per germline. The CDR3 extends over 14 amino acids. Trimming pared 0 bases from V and 10 bases from J, leaving 11 bases between. CDR3 sequence: CASSVDPGSSPLHF. The CDR3 region has the DNA TGTGCCAGCAGCGTAGACCCGGGTTCGTCACCCCTCCACTTT.